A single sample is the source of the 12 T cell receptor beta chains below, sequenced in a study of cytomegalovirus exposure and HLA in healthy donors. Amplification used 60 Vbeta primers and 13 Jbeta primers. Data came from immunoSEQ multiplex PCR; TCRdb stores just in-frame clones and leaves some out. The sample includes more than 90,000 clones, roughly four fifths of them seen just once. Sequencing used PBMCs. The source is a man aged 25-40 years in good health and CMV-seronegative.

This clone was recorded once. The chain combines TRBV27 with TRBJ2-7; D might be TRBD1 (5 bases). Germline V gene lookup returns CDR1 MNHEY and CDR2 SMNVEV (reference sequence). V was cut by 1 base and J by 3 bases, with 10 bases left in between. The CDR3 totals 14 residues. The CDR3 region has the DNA TGTGCCAGCAGTTTATACAGGAGCGACTACGAGCAGTACTTC. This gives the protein CASSLYRSDYEQYF.

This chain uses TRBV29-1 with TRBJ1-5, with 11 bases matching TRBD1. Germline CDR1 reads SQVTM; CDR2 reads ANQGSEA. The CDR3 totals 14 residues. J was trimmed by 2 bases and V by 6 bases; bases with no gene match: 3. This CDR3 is CSVGTGGGNQPQHF. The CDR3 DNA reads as TGCAGCGTCGGGACAGGGGGAGGCAATCAGCCCCAGCATTTT.

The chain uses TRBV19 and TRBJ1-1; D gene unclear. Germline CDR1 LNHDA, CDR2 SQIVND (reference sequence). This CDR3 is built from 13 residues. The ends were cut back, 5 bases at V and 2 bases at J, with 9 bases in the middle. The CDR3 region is CASSFSLNTEAFF. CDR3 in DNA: TGTGCCAGTAGTTTCTCACTAAACACTGAAGCTTTCTTT.

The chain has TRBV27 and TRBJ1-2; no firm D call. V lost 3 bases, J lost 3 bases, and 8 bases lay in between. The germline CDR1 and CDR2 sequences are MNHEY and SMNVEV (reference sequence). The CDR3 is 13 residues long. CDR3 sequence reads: CASSLRGDYGYTF. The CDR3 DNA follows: TGTGCCAGCAGTTTGCGGGGTGACTATGGCTACACCTTC.

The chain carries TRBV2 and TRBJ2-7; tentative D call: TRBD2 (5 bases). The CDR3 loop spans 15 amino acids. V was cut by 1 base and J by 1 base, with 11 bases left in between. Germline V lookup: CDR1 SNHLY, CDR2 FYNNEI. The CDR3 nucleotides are TGTGCCAGCAGTGAAGAGAGGGCCGCATCCTACGAGCAGTACGTC. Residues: CASSEERAASYEQYV.

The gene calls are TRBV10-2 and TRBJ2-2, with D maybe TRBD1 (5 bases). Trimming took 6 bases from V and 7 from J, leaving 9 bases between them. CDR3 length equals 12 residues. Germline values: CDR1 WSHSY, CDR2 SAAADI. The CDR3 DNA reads TGCGCCAGCAGACAGGTCGTCGGGGAGCTGTTTTTT. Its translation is CASRQVVGELFF.

For the CDR3, the DNA is TGTGCCAGCAGCGCATATGGACAGACAGGAATTAACTATGGCTACACCTTC. This translates into CASSAYGQTGINYGYTF. The gene calls are TRBV9 and TRBJ1-2, with D tentatively TRBD1 (6 bases). Germline V gene data show CDR1 as SGDLS and CDR2 as YYNGEE. V lost 3 bases to trimming and J lost 1 base, with 19 bases between them. The CDR3 has 17 residues.

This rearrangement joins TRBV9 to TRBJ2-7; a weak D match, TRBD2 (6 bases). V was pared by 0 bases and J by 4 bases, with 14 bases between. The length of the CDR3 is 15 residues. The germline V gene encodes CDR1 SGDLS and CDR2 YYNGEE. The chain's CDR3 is CASSVDLASEYEQYF. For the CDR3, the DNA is TGTGCCAGCAGCGTAGACCTAGCGTCAGAATACGAGCAGTACTTC. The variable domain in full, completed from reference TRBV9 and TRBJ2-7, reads DSGVTQTPKHLITATGQRVTLRCSPRSGDLSVYWYQQSLDQGLQFLIQYYNGEERAKGNILERFSAQQFPDLHSELNLSSLELGDSALYFCASSVDLASEYEQYFGPGTRLTVT.

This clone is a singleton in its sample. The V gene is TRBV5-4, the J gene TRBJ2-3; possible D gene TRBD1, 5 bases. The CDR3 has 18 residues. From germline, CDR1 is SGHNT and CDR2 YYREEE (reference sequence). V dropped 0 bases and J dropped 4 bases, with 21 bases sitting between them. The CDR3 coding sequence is TGTGCCAGCAGCTTGGGCCGCGCCACTCGGACAACAGCAGATACGCAGTATTTT. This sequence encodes CASSLGRATRTTADTQYF.

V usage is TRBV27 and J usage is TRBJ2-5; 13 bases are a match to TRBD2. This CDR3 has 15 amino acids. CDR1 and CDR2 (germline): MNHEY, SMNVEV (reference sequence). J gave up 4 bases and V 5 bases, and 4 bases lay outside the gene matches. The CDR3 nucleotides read TGTGCCAGCAGTGCGACTAGCGGGGGGTTAGAGACCCAGTACTTC. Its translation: CASSATSGGLETQYF.

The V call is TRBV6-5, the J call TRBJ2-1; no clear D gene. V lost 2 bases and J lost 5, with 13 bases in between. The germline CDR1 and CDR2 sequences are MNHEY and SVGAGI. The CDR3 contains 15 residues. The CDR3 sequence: CASSYSVNYHNEQFF. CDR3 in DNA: TGTGCCAGCAGTTACAGTGTAAACTACCACAATGAGCAGTTCTTC.

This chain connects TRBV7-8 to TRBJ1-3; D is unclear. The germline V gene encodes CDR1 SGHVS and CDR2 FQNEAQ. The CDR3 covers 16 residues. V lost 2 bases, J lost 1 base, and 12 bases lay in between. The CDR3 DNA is TGTGCCAGCAGCTTAAGAGCAGGCGATTCTGGAAACACCATATATTTT. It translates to CASSLRAGDSGNTIYF.